This passage covers 21 T cell receptor beta chains from one sample sequenced in a study of blood T cell repertoires in COVID-19. The table came from immunoSEQ multiplex PCR; TCRdb's copy has only in-frame clones and leaves some out. The repertoire consists of over 250,000 clones, with 88% occurring once and the leading ten covering over 2%. The specimen sequenced was PBMCs or T cells enriched from blood (not recorded which). All receptors come from a woman aged 55-75 years in a cohort exposed to, infected with or recovered from COVID-19 (not recorded which).

The rearrangement links TRBV28 to TRBJ1-2; 9 bases fit TRBD1. The CDR3 covers 16 residues. With 8 bases clipped from V and 1 base from J, the junction kept 11 bases outside the gene matches. In germline, CDR1 is MDHEN, CDR2 SYDVKM. The CDR3 reads CASLGRTGEVNYGYTF. CDR3 sequence (DNA): TGTGCCAGCTTGGGCCGGACAGGGGAGGTTAACTATGGCTACACCTTC.

This chain connects TRBV7-9 to TRBJ2-7, with D possibly being TRBD2 (6 bases). Deletions cut 10 bases from V and 4 bases from J, with 14 bases between. Germline V CDR1 and CDR2: SEHNR, FQNEAQ (reference sequence). The CDR3 totals 12 residues. Here the CDR3 DNA reads TGTGCCATCTCTCTGGGGGGTTACGAGCAGTACTTC. This codes for CAISLGGYEQYF.

The genes are TRBV3-1 (or the pseudogene TRBV3-2) and TRBJ2-3, with D uncertain. The CDR3 spans 12 residues. Germline CDR1 is LGHDT and CDR2 is YNNKEL (reference sequence). Trimming took off 5 bases at V and 1 base at J, with 4 bases between the two ends. The CDR3 is CASSVGTDTQYF. The DNA for the CDR3 is TGTGCCAGCAGCGTCGGCACAGATACGCAGTATTTT.

For this clone: This sample also contains other DNA sequences that code for the same CDR3. The chain has TRBV7-2 and TRBJ1-2, with 8 bases fitting TRBD1. This CDR3 region has 13 residues. The V segment lost 5 bases and the J segment 5 bases; nucleotides outside the gene matches: 4. Looked up from germline, CDR1 is SGHTA and CDR2 is FQGNSA. CDR3 bases: TGTGCCAGCAGCCGGGACAGGAGTTATGGCTACACCTTC. Translating gives CASSRDRSYGYTF.

The sample holds a few counts of this clone. This chain connects TRBV14 to TRBJ2-2; 8 positions match TRBD1. V lost 0 bases, J lost 7 bases, and 10 bases stayed unmatched. The V gene's germline CDR1 is SGHDN and CDR2 FVKESK. CDR3 length equals 17 residues. The CDR3 is CASSQEVRQGRIGELFF. The CDR3 DNA reads TGTGCCAGCAGCCAAGAGGTTCGACAGGGGCGTATCGGGGAGCTGTTTTTT.

V and J are TRBV5-6 and TRBJ1-5, with D unresolved. Trimming shortened V by 2 bases and J by 1 base, and 10 bases separated the two germline ends. The germline V gene encodes CDR1 SGHDT and CDR2 YYEEEE. This CDR3 comprises 15 residues. The DNA for the CDR3 is TGTGCCAGCAGCTTATACACACACAGCAATCAGCCCCAGCATTTT. It translates to CASSLYTHSNQPQHF. Variable domain in full (rest from reference TRBV5-6 and TRBJ1-5): DAGVTQSPTHLIKTRGQQVTLRCSPKSGHDTVSWYQQALGQGPQFIFQYYEEEERQRGNFPDRFSGHQFPNYSSELNVNALLLGDSALYLCASSLYTHSNQPQHFGDGTRLSIL.

CDR3 in amino acids: CASTRREGTNEKLFF. CDR3 DNA sequence: TGTGCCAGCACCAGGAGGGAGGGTACTAATGAAAAACTGTTTTTT. The V and J genes are TRBV6-5 and TRBJ1-4, with no clear D. The CDR3 length is 15 residues. Trimming shortened V by 7 bases and J by 2 bases, and 14 bases separated the two germline ends. Germline V gene data show CDR1 as MNHEY and CDR2 as SVGAGI.

This clone has only one observation. V and J are TRBV6-6 and TRBJ2-3; perhaps TRBD1 as D (5 bases). The CDR3 spans 16 residues. The V end lost 0 bases, the J end lost 0 bases, and 10 bases lay between the germline ends. CDR1 MNHNY and CDR2 SVGAGI come from the germline V gene (reference sequence). This chain's CDR3 is CASSYSSRESTDTQYF. CDR3 in DNA: TGTGCCAGCAGTTACTCGAGCAGGGAAAGCACAGATACGCAGTATTTT.

The chain uses TRBV5-1 and TRBJ2-4, with 8 bases that match TRBD1. CDR3 length: 16 residues. Trimming removed 2 bases from V and 2 bases from J; junction bases left unmatched: 6. CDR1 is SGHRS, CDR2 YFSETQ, per germline. The CDR3 DNA reads TGCGCCAGCAGCTTCAGGCAGGGGGCGTCCAAAAACATTCAGTACTTC. Encoded protein: CASSFRQGASKNIQYF.

The chain recombines TRBV4-1 with TRBJ2-7; perhaps TRBD1 as D (6 bases). The CDR3 has 15 residues. Deletions cut 8 bases from V and 5 bases from J, with 22 bases between. CDR1 and CDR2 (germline): MGHRA, YSYEKL. CDR3: CASAQGYGPLDEQYF. The CDR3 coding sequence is TGCGCCAGCGCCCAGGGGTATGGGCCTTTGGACGAGCAGTACTTC.

The chain employs TRBV14 and TRBJ2-7, with a tentative D call TRBD2 (5 bases). The CDR3 is 14 residues long. Trimming shortened V by 2 bases and J by 0 bases, and 8 bases separated the two germline ends. In germline, CDR1 is SGHDN, CDR2 FVKESK. The CDR3 loop is CASSQPGSSYEQYF. The CDR3 DNA sequence: TGTGCCAGCAGCCAACCGGGGAGCTCCTACGAGCAGTACTTC.

This clone showed up just a few times. The chain carries TRBV6-1 and TRBJ1-5; a possible D gene is TRBD1 (5 bases). V dropped 1 base and J dropped 4 bases, with 8 bases sitting between them. Germline V CDR1 and CDR2: MNHNS, SASEGT. The CDR3 covers 14 residues. The CDR3 is CASSEERGNQPQHF. The DNA for the CDR3 is TGTGCCAGCAGTGAAGAGCGGGGGAATCAGCCCCAGCATTTT.

This clone appeared a few times. V gene TRBV7-9 combines with J gene TRBJ2-7; 10 positions match TRBD2. The CDR3 is made up of 16 amino acids. Germline values: CDR1 SEHNR, CDR2 FQNEAQ (reference sequence). The V gene end was trimmed by 1 base and the J gene end by 5 bases; junction bases not matched to a gene: 8. DNA of the CDR3: TGTGCCAGCAGCTTAGGGTCTAGCGGGAGTAGGAACGAGCAGTACTTC. Its translation is CASSLGSSGSRNEQYF. The full variable domain, rest sourced from reference TRBV7-9 and TRBJ2-7, is DTGVSQNPRHKITKRGQNVTFRCDPISEHNRLYWYRQTLGQGPEFLTYFQNEAQLEKSRLLSDRFSAERPKGSFSTLEIQRTEQGDSAMYLCASSLGSSGSRNEQYFGPGTRLTVT.

V gene TRBV2 combines with J gene TRBJ2-5; 8 nucleotides agree with TRBD1. In germline, CDR1 is SNHLY, CDR2 FYNNEI. CDR3 size: 14 residues. With V trimmed by 6 bases and J by 1 base, 4 bases remained unmatched. The CDR3 loop reads CASSGQGVQETQYF. In nucleotides, the CDR3 is TGTGCCAGCAGCGGACAGGGTGTCCAAGAGACCCAGTACTTC.

The rearrangement links TRBV27 to TRBJ2-7; 10 bases are a match to TRBD1. Germline-derived CDR1 and CDR2 are MNHEY and SMNVEV (reference sequence). This CDR3 has 13 amino acids. V shed 9 bases and J 3 bases; nucleotides not matched to a gene: 5. The CDR3 is CASRGQGNYEQYF. For the CDR3, the DNA is TGTGCCAGTCGGGGACAGGGGAACTACGAGCAGTACTTC.

The chain employs TRBV28 and TRBJ2-7, with D perhaps matching TRBD1 (5 bases). Trimming pared 5 bases from V and 2 bases from J, leaving 19 bases between. Germline V lookup: CDR1 MDHEN, CDR2 SYDVKM. The CDR3 runs to 16 residues. CDR3 in DNA: TGTGCCAGCAGTCCACTCGACAGAACCTCAACCTACGAGCAGTACTTC. It yields the protein CASSPLDRTSTYEQYF.

V gene TRBV1 combines with J gene TRBJ2-7; the table's D call TRBD1 went unverified against the DNA. TRBV1 is an annotated pseudogene. The CDR3 spans 14 residues. The CDR3 DNA reads TGCACCAGCACCCAGGGACAGGGGCCGGACGAGCAGTACTTC. Translated: CTSTQGQGPDEQYF.

This chain joins TRBV5-1 and TRBJ2-2; 7 positions agree with TRBD2. From germline, CDR1 is SGHRS and CDR2 YFSETQ. The CDR3 totals 15 residues. The junction had 11 bases not matched to a gene; V was cut back by 5 bases and J by 7 bases. The CDR3 protein is CASRRDAGAGGELFF. DNA of the CDR3: TGCGCCAGCAGACGGGACGCGGGAGCGGGCGGGGAGCTGTTTTTT. The entire variable domain, with the rest obtained from reference TRBV5-1 and TRBJ2-2, is as follows: KAGVTQTPRYLIKTRGQQVTLSCSPISGHRSVSWYQQTPGQGLQFLFEYFSETQRNKGNFPGRFSGRQFSNSRSEMNVSTLELGDSALYLCASRRDAGAGGELFFGEGSRLTVL.

The V gene is TRBV7-3, the J gene TRBJ2-1; 9 positions match TRBD1. The ends lost 5 bases at V and 2 bases at J; junction bases unmatched: 4. Germline V gives CDR1 SGHTA, CDR2 FQGTGA. CDR3 length: 15 amino acids. CDR3 protein: CASSTTGGPYNEQFF. CDR3 coding DNA: TGTGCCAGCAGCACAACAGGGGGCCCCTACAATGAGCAGTTCTTC.

In this sample, this clone turned up once. The rearrangement uses TRBV7-8 and TRBJ2-1; TRBD1 might be the D (7 bases). Germline lookup yields CDR1 SGHVS and CDR2 FQNEAQ. The CDR3 covers 14 residues. Trimming took 8 bases from V and 7 from J, leaving 18 bases between them. The CDR3 protein is CASVPGGGRNEQFF. DNA for the CDR3: TGTGCCAGCGTCCCCGGAGGGGGCCGGAATGAGCAGTTCTTC.

This clone has more than one count but fewer than ten. V is TRBV7-3 and J is TRBJ2-1, with 8 positions matching TRBD2. The CDR3 has 15 amino acids. The germline gives CDR1 SGHTA, CDR2 FQGTGA. V shed 5 bases, J shed 8 bases, and the junction held 11 bases outside the gene matches. In DNA, the CDR3 is TGTGCCAGCAGCCTAATAGCGGGAAATAGAGATGAGCAGTTCTTC. The encoded protein is CASSLIAGNRDEQFF.